This T cell receptor beta chain was observed in a study of cytomegalovirus exposure and HLA in healthy donors. Study-wide findings and caveats: Per a later analysis, 15,000 to 20,000 TCR beta sequences showed association with HLA alleles at 0.05 false discovery rate.

Germline V gene sequence: CDR1 SNHLY, CDR2 FYNNEI. The CDR3 has 17 amino acids. The germline V and J ends were trimmed by 5 bases and 4 bases, with 21 bases remaining between them. In the PCR, 60 Vbeta and 13 Jbeta primers were used. Profiling relied on immunoSEQ multiplex PCR, and the TCRdb table lists in-frame clones only, not all of them. The repertoire consists of approximately 120,000 clones, with 74% occurring once and the leading ten covering about 4%. A word on this clone: The antigen is unknown.

The sequenced sample consisted of PBMCs. The source is a woman aged 45-65 years in good health and CMV-seropositive. The chain uses TRBV2 and TRBJ2-1; no reliable D call. CDR3 sequence reads: CASSPRSLPRRYNEQFF. The CDR3 DNA sequence: TGTGCCAGCAGTCCCCGATCACTGCCCAGGCGATACAATGAGCAGTTCTTC.